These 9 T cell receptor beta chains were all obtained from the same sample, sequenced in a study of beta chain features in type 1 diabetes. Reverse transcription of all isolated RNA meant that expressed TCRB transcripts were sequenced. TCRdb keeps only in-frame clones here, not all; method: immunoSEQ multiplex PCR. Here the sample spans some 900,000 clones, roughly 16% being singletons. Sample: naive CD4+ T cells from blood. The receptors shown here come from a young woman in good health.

The CDR3, as DNA: TGCGCCAGCAGTCACCCTGGGGAGAGGGGGCGCCTGCAGCCCCAGCATTTT. Translating it yields CASSHPGERGRLQPQHF. The chain couples TRBV23-1 to TRBJ1-5, with TRBD1 identical over 7 bases. TRBV23-1 is filed as an ORF, its function uncertain. After removal of 3 bases from V and 7 bases from J, the junction contained 15 bases not matched to a gene. The CDR3 loop spans 17 amino acids.

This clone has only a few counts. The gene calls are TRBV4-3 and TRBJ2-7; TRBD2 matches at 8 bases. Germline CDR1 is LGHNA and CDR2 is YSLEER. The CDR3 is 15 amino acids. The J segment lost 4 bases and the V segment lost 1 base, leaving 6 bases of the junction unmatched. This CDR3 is CASSQGNGRGYEQYF. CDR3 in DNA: TGCGCCAGCAGCCAAGGGAACGGGAGGGGTTACGAGCAGTACTTC.

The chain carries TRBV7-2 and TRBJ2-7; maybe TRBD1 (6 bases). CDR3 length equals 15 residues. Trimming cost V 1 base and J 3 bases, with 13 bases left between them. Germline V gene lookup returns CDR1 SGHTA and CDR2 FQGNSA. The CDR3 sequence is CASSLDGGRSYEQYF. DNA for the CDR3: TGTGCCAGCAGCTTAGATGGGGGCAGGAGCTACGAGCAGTACTTC.

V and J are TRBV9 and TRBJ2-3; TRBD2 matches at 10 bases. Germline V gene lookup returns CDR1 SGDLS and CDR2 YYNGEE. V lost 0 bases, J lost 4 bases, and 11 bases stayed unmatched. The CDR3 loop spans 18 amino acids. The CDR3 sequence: CASSVGPSGSLSPDTQYF. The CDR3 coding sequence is TGTGCCAGCAGCGTAGGGCCTAGCGGGAGTCTCAGTCCAGATACGCAGTATTTT.

The DNA of the CDR3 is TGTGCCAGCAGCTTAGGGACAGGGATAGCCTACGAGCAGTACTTC. Residues: CASSLGTGIAYEQYF. The chain has TRBV7-2 and TRBJ2-7; 8 bases line up with TRBD1. This CDR3 is built from 15 residues. The germline V gene has CDR1 SGHTA and CDR2 FQGNSA. With 1 base clipped from V and 2 bases from J, the junction kept 4 bases outside the gene matches.

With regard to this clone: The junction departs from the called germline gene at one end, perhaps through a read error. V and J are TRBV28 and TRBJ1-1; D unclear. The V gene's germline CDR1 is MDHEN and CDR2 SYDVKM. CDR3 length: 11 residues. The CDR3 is CAISVNTEAFF. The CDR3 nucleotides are TGCGCTATATCAGTTAACACTGAAGCTTTCTTT.

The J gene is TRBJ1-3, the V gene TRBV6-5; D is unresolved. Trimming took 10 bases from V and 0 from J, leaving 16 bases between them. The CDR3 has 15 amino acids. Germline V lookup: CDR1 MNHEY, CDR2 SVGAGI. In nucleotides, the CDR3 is TGTGCCACCACGACGGCGAGTTCCTCTGGAAACACCATATATTTT. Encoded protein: CATTTASSSGNTIYF.

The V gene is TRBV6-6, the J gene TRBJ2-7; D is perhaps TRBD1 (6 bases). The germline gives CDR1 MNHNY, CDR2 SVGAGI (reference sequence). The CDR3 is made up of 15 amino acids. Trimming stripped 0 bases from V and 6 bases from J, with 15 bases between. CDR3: CASSYSPGLGAEQYF. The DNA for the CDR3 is TGTGCCAGCAGTTACTCACCCGGTCTGGGGGCCGAGCAGTACTTC.

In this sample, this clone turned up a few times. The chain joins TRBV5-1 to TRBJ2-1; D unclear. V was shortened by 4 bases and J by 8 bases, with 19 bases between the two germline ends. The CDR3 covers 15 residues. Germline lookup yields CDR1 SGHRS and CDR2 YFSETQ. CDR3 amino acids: CASSIAYLVGDEQFF. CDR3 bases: TGCGCCAGCAGCATTGCGTACCTTGTAGGCGATGAGCAGTTCTTC.